A selection of T cell receptor beta chains follows, all from one sample in a study of blood T cell repertoires in COVID-19. Profiled with immunoSEQ multiplex PCR; TCRdb holds only in-frame clones, not every one. The table shows about 280,000 clones, with roughly 91% occurring only once. Material: PBMCs or T cells enriched from blood (not recorded which). Receptors were obtained from a woman aged 60-70 years who had recovered from COVID-19. CDR3s include the opening cysteine and the closing phenylalanine or tryptophan. The D gene is left open where the match is weak. Some rows mark clone size as missing; the rest say once, few, many or name a class of expanded clone.

cdr3_aa: CASSPLVSGSTGELFF
cdr3_nt: TGTGCCAGCAGCCCCCTGGTTAGCGGGAGCACCGGGGAGCTGTTTTTT
d_call: TRBD2
j_call: TRBJ2-2
v_call: TRBV14
clone_size: .

cdr3_aa: CASSLSPSGAAYEQYF
cdr3_nt: TGTGCCAGCAGCTTGAGTCCCAGCGGGGCCGCCTACGAGCAGTACTTC
d_call: TRBD2
j_call: TRBJ2-7
v_call: TRBV5-6
clone_size: .

cdr3_aa: CASSLPGYEQYF
cdr3_nt: TGTGCCAGCAGTTTACCGGGGTACGAGCAGTACTTC
d_call: .
j_call: TRBJ2-7
v_call: TRBV28
clone_size: .

cdr3_aa: CASSREGYYNEQFF
cdr3_nt: TGTGCCAGCAGCCGGGAGGGGTATTACAATGAGCAGTTCTTC
d_call: TRBD2
j_call: TRBJ2-1
v_call: TRBV27
clone_size: .

cdr3_aa: CASSRRTGYTEAFF
cdr3_nt: TGTGCCAGCAGTAGGAGGACAGGGTACACTGAAGCTTTCTTT
d_call: TRBD1
j_call: TRBJ1-1
v_call: TRBV6-5
clone_size: .

cdr3_aa: CASSLANFAGPKRTGELFF
cdr3_nt: TGTGCCAGCAGCTTGGCCAATTTCGCGGGGCCGAAGCGGACCGGGGAGCTGTTTTTT
d_call: .
j_call: TRBJ2-2
v_call: TRBV5-4
clone_size: .

cdr3_aa: CASSEAEKGIDYEQYF
cdr3_nt: TGTGCCAGCAGTGAAGCCGAAAAGGGGATCGACTACGAGCAGTACTTC
d_call: .
j_call: TRBJ2-7
v_call: TRBV6-1
clone_size: .

cdr3_aa: CASSGGTGAYEQYF
cdr3_nt: TGTGCCAGCTCAGGAGGGACAGGAGCCTACGAGCAGTACTTC
d_call: TRBD1
j_call: TRBJ2-7
v_call: TRBV18
clone_size: .

cdr3_aa: CASSKGQSTTNEKLFF
cdr3_nt: TGTGCCAGTAGTAAAGGACAGTCTACTACTAATGAAAAACTGTTTTTT
d_call: .
j_call: TRBJ1-4
v_call: TRBV19
clone_size: .

cdr3_aa: CASSGQGVVRGYTF
cdr3_nt: TGTGCCAGCAGCGGACAGGGGGTAGTTAGAGGCTACACCTTC
d_call: TRBD1
j_call: TRBJ1-2
v_call: TRBV28
clone_size: .

cdr3_aa: CASSPGGGSYNEQFF
cdr3_nt: TGTGCCAGCAGCCCGGGGGGCGGGAGCTACAATGAGCAGTTCTTC
d_call: .
j_call: TRBJ2-1
v_call: TRBV5-4
clone_size: few

cdr3_aa: CASSKTDPYNSPLHF
cdr3_nt: TGTGCCAGCAGCAAAACAGATCCGTATAATTCACCCCTCCACTTT
d_call: .
j_call: TRBJ1-6
v_call: TRBV2
clone_size: .

cdr3_aa: CASSPVGAANNSPLHF
cdr3_nt: TGTGCCAGCTCGCCAGTGGGGGCAGCCAATAATTCACCCCTCCACTTT
d_call: .
j_call: TRBJ1-6
v_call: TRBV18
clone_size: .

cdr3_aa: CASSLRGGAGGTDTQYF
cdr3_nt: TGTGCCAGCAGCCTGCGAGGTGGAGCGGGGGGCACAGATACGCAGTATTTT
d_call: TRBD2
j_call: TRBJ2-3
v_call: TRBV7-8
clone_size: .

cdr3_aa: CASSRHMGLAGRNSYEQYF
cdr3_nt: TGTGCCAGCAGCCGACACATGGGACTAGCGGGGAGGAACTCCTACGAGCAGTACTTC
d_call: TRBD2
j_call: TRBJ2-7
v_call: TRBV5-4
clone_size: .

cdr3_aa: CASSYQGQNTEAFF
cdr3_nt: TGTGCCAGCAGCTATCAGGGGCAGAACACTGAAGCTTTCTTT
d_call: .
j_call: TRBJ1-1
v_call: TRBV28
clone_size: .

cdr3_aa: CASSQVKIGKREGREQYF
cdr3_nt: TGTGCCAGCAGCCAAGTGAAAATTGGGAAGCGGGAGGGCCGCGAGCAGTACTTC
d_call: TRBD2
j_call: TRBJ2-7
v_call: TRBV4-2
clone_size: .

cdr3_aa: CASSLPTGANTIYF
cdr3_nt: TGTGCCAGCAGTTTACCGACAGGGGCGAACACCATATATTTT
d_call: TRBD1
j_call: TRBJ1-3
v_call: TRBV28
clone_size: .

cdr3_aa: CASSFGTADLRQYF
cdr3_nt: TGCGCCAGCAGCTTCGGCACCGCGGATCTACGGCAGTATTTT
d_call: .
j_call: TRBJ2-3
v_call: TRBV5-1
clone_size: .

cdr3_aa: CASSFAGISHEQYF
cdr3_nt: TGTGCCAGCAGCTTTGCGGGAATCTCCCACGAGCAGTACTTC
d_call: .
j_call: TRBJ2-7
v_call: TRBV7-9
clone_size: .

cdr3_aa: CASKPLAASSYEQYF
cdr3_nt: TGTGCCAGCAAGCCCCTGGCCGCTAGCTCCTACGAGCAGTACTTC
d_call: .
j_call: TRBJ2-7
v_call: TRBV28
clone_size: .

cdr3_aa: CASSQDPVAVYEQYF
cdr3_nt: TGTGCCAGCAGCCAAGATCCGGTAGCGGTCTACGAGCAGTACTTC
d_call: .
j_call: TRBJ2-7
v_call: TRBV4-2
clone_size: .

cdr3_aa: CASSPRDSLEVEQYF
cdr3_nt: TGTGCCAGCAGCCCTCGGGACTCCCTTGAGGTCGAGCAGTACTTC
d_call: .
j_call: TRBJ2-7
v_call: TRBV4-2
clone_size: .

cdr3_aa: CASSSLPGAGYTF
cdr3_nt: TGTGCCAGCAGTTCGCTCCCCGGAGCTGGCTACACCTTC
d_call: .
j_call: TRBJ1-2
v_call: TRBV12-3/TRBV12-4
clone_size: .

cdr3_aa: CASRFYLEEEWQFF
cdr3_nt: TGTGCCAGCAGGTTCTATTTGGAGGAGGAATGGCAGTTCTTC
d_call: .
j_call: TRBJ2-1
v_call: TRBV5-4
clone_size: .